The present T cell receptor beta chain was sequenced within a study of HIV-infected children after antiretroviral therapy interruption. The overall study: Interruption-arm sampling covered weeks 0, 12, interruption end (24 or 48), and about 3 years post-study.

A 3' RACE protocol on RNA, with unique molecular identifiers, produced the TCR library. TCRdb independently ran MiXCR on the 3' RACE reads; one entry per CDR3 protein. This repertoire shows 45,000 to 50,000 distinct CDR3 sequences, more than 3.5% found once; its top ten account for roughly 0.7%. V was clipped by 6 bases and J by 6 bases, with 16 bases between them. The CDR3 is 14 amino acids. Noted treatment: PENTA 11 planned treatment interruption arm or continuous ART arm. Sorting from thawed PBMCs isolated naive CD4+ CD45RA+ CD45RO- T cells. The chain recombines TRBV12-3 or TRBV12-4 with TRBJ2-3, with TRBD1 as a possible D gene (5 bases). The sequence was collected from a pool of human donors with HIV. This specimen consisted of CD45RA+ CD4+ T cells from PBMCs, pooled from several time points, obtained from a donor given antiretroviral therapy, either interrupted or continuous. Subset reported: naive CD4+ CD45RA+ CD45RO- T cells. The CDR3, as DNA: TGTGCCAGCAGCTGGGTGGGGCGCCGGGATACGCAGTATTTT. Translating it yields CASSWVGRRDTQYF.